The rows below give T cell receptor beta chains drawn from one sample of a study of cytomegalovirus exposure and HLA in healthy donors. Using immunoSEQ multiplex PCR, the repertoire was profiled, and TCRdb retains in-frame clones only, with some absent. The table has roughly 70,000 clones, around 97% seen once. The sequenced material came from PBMCs. The receptors originated from a woman aged 18-29 years in good health and CMV-seropositive. CDR3s include the opening cysteine and the closing phenylalanine or tryptophan. D genes are given only for firm matches. Expanded clones get a size class; other rows say once, few or many, or leave the size out.

j_call d_call cdr3_length v_call clone_size cdr3_nt cdr3_aa
TRBJ2-1 TRBD2 16 TRBV7-3 . TGTGCCAGCAGCACTAGCGGAGAGAGCTCCTACAATGAGCAGTTCTTC CASSTSGESSYNEQFF
TRBJ2-2 . 16 TRBV27 . TGTGCCAGCAGTTTATGGGCAGGGGATTTGACCGGGGAGCTGTTTTTT CASSLWAGDLTGELFF
TRBJ1-2 . 18 TRBV2 . TGTGCCAGCACGCGACGTATGGGGGGAATCGGATTTAACTATGGCTACACCTTC CASTRRMGGIGFNYGYTF
TRBJ1-1 . 11 TRBV20-1 . TGCAGTGCTACCCCGCAGAGGGAGGCTTTCTTT CSATPQREAFF
TRBJ2-1 TRBD2 14 TRBV30 . TGTGCCTGGAGACTTATCGGGAGGAGCTATGAGCAGTTCTTC CAWRLIGRSYEQFF
TRBJ1-1 TRBD1 15 TRBV5-5 . TGTGCCAGCAGCCCCATGGACAGGGGGCACACTGAAGCTTTCTTT CASSPMDRGHTEAFF
TRBJ1-5 . 16 TRBV28 . TGTGCCAGCAGTTTAGCCGGGGGGCTGAGCAATCAGCCCCAGCATTTT CASSLAGGLSNQPQHF
TRBJ1-2 TRBD1 17 TRBV5-6 . TGTGCCAGCAGCCCCGCGGGACAGGAGGACGGTAGCTATGGCTACACCTTC CASSPAGQEDGSYGYTF
TRBJ1-2 . 13 TRBV2 . TGTGCCAGCAGTGGGCAGGGTTGGTATGGCTACACCTTC CASSGQGWYGYTF
TRBJ1-1 . 14 TRBV30 once TGTGCCTGGAGTACCGAGCCTGTCAACACTGAAGCTTTCTTT CAWSTEPVNTEAFF
TRBJ2-7 TRBD1 16 TRBV5-1 once TGCGCCAGCAGCTTCGGGATAAACAGGGGGCTGAACGAGCAGTACTTC CASSFGINRGLNEQYF
TRBJ2-7 TRBD1 17 TRBV7-6 . TGTGCCAGCAGCCGGGGACAGGGGCTCGCGGCGGGCTACGAGCAGTACTTC CASSRGQGLAAGYEQYF
TRBJ1-4 . 19 TRBV5-1 . TGCGCCAGCAGCTTAGGGTCCGGGACACCGCTAATTGGAGATGAAAAACTGTTTTTT CASSLGSGTPLIGDEKLFF
TRBJ1-2 TRBD1 13 TRBV30 . TGTGCCTGGGGGGACAGCCGGTACTATGGCTACACCTTC CAWGDSRYYGYTF
TRBJ2-4 TRBD1 15 TRBV5-4 . TGTGCCAGCAGCTTGGATGGGACAGCCCTTAACATTCAGTACTTC CASSLDGTALNIQYF
TRBJ1-2 TRBD1 17 TRBV28 few TGTGCCAGCAGTTTCTATCAGGGACAGGGAAGATTTTATGGCTACACCTTC CASSFYQGQGRFYGYTF
TRBJ1-5 . 15 TRBV7-9 . TGTGCCAGCAGCTTAGAAGCAGGGCACCATCAGCCCCAGCATTTT CASSLEAGHHQPQHF
TRBJ2-4 . 14 TRBV23-1 . TGCGCCAGCAGTCGCAGGGTCGTCAAAAACATTCAGTACTTC CASSRRVVKNIQYF
TRBJ1-2 TRBD1 17 TRBV4-1 . TGCGCCAGCAGCCAAGATAACAACAGGGGTTTCTGGTCTGGCTACACCTTC CASSQDNNRGFWSGYTF
TRBJ1-5 TRBD1 15 TRBV6-1 . TGTGCCAGCAGTGCCGGACAGGGGAGCAATCAGCCCCAGCATTTT CASSAGQGSNQPQHF
TRBJ2-7 . 11 TRBV30 . TGTGCCTGGAGTCTAGGGGTAGAGCAGTACTTC CAWSLGVEQYF
TRBJ1-1 TRBD1 13 TRBV6-5 . TGTGCCACACAGGGGGGGCTGAACACTGAAGCTTTCTTT CATQGGLNTEAFF
TRBJ2-3 TRBD2 17 TRBV19 . TGTGCCAGTAGTATAGGCCCACCTAGCGGGAGCACAGATACGCAGTATTTT CASSIGPPSGSTDTQYF
TRBJ1-1 TRBD1 17 TRBV18 once TGTGCCAGCTCACCACGCCAGGGGGCGTGGAGTAGGACTGAAGCTTTCTTT CASSPRQGAWSRTEAFF
TRBJ2-2 . 14 TRBV9 . TGTGCCAGCAGCCAGAACGCGAACACCGGGGAGCTGTTTTTT CASSQNANTGELFF
TRBJ2-2 TRBD2 17 TRBV7-6 . TGTGCCAGCAGCTTATCGGGAGGCCTGAGGTTGACCGGGGAGCTGTTTTTT CASSLSGGLRLTGELFF
TRBJ2-5 . 11 TRBV14 . TGTGCCAGCAGCCAAGGTCGGACCCAGTACTTC CASSQGRTQYF
TRBJ2-2 TRBD1 15 TRBV30 once TGTGCCTGGAGCTTCCGGGACAGGGTCACCGGGGAGCTGTTTTTT CAWSFRDRVTGELFF
TRBJ2-7 TRBD1 15 TRBV2 . TGTGCCAGCAGTATCGGCAGGGGGCAGTCCTACGAGCAGTACTTC CASSIGRGQSYEQYF
TRBJ2-1 . 14 TRBV2 . TGTGCCACCCTCCCCACGGGAACCTACAATGAGCAGTTCTTC CATLPTGTYNEQFF
TRBJ2-3 TRBD1 17 TRBV28 . TGTGCCAGCAGGCGTCCCGGGACAGGGGTTAGCTCAGATACGCAGTATTTT CASRRPGTGVSSDTQYF
TRBJ2-1 TRBD2 12 TRBV28 . TGTGCCAGCACTAGCGGGTTAGATGAGCAGTTCTTC CASTSGLDEQFF
TRBJ1-2 . 16 TRBV5-6 . TGTGCCAGCAGCTTGGGGCAGGGTGAACACCTCTATGGCTACACCTTC CASSLGQGEHLYGYTF
TRBJ2-7 . 14 TRBV13 . TGTGCCAGCAGCCCGCAGGGGGGACGTTGGGAGCAGTACTTC CASSPQGGRWEQYF
TRBJ1-5 TRBD1 16 TRBV27 . TGTGCCAGCAGCCGCGGGACCAGGGGGTTGGGTCAGCCCCAGCATTTT CASSRGTRGLGQPQHF
TRBJ2-3 TRBD2 15 TRBV6-4 . TGTGCCAGCAGTGAAATAGCGGGGGGCACAGATACGCAGTATTTT CASSEIAGGTDTQYF
TRBJ1-5 . 14 TRBV6-1 . TGTGCCAGCAGTACAGTTTATAGCAATCAGCCCCAGCATTTT CASSTVYSNQPQHF
TRBJ2-3 TRBD2 16 TRBV4-1 once TGCGCCAGCAGCTTCCGGGACTATGATAACACAGATACGCAGTATTTT CASSFRDYDNTDTQYF